This T cell receptor (beta chain) appears in the sequencing data of a study of HIV-infected patients and healthy controls. TCRdb processed the 5' RACE reads anew with MiXCR; each CDR3 protein has one entry. The sample holds around 64,000 distinct CDR3 sequences, about 15% seen once. The CDR3 sequence is 15 residues long. With 1 base removed from V and 14 bases from J, the gap between germline ends came to 21 bases. Germline V gene lookup returns CDR1 SGHVS and CDR2 FQNEAQ. The clonotype was recovered from a human donor in good health. Sequences were obtained from CD4+ T cells from blood. This chain joins TRBV7-8 and TRBJ2-1; D is unclear. The CDR3 nucleotides read TGTGCCAGCAGCTTAGAAATCTCTAGTTCTCCGTCCGAGTTCTTC. Amino acids: CASSLEISSSPSEFF.